This T cell receptor (beta chain) was sequenced in a study of T cell responses to AZD1222 COVID-19 vaccine. Regarding the study as a whole: It was only a handful of AZD1222 recipients who were seropositive at baseline. All repertoire sampling was performed exclusively after the peak T cell response.

This clone has only one observation. Its antigen is unknown. CDR1 SGHTS and CDR2 YDEGEE come from the germline V gene. Trimming shortened V by 4 bases and J by 0 bases, and 11 bases separated the two germline ends. The CDR3 sequence is 15 residues long. Profiling relied on immunoSEQ multiplex PCR, and the TCRdb table lists in-frame clones only, not all of them. The sample lists approximately 70,000 clones; approximately 88% were seen once. This TCR derives from an adult who received the MenACWY meningococcal vaccine as a control. The input for sequencing was peripheral blood, taken 28 days after the second dose of the MenACWY control vaccine. The chain is built from TRBV5-8 and TRBJ1-3, with D tentatively TRBD1 (5 bases). CDR3 coding DNA: TGTGCCAGCAGCCGCAGGGTAAACTCTGGAAACACCATATATTTT. This sequence encodes CASSRRVNSGNTIYF.